Below are 20 T cell receptor beta chains sequenced from a single sample in a study of blood T cell repertoires in COVID-19. This table comes from immunoSEQ multiplex PCR, and its TCRdb copy is limited to in-frame clones, with some not included. The sample includes roughly 300,000 clones, approximately 87% seen only once; the top ten take 7.8%. The sequencing input was peripheral blood. The receptor set was obtained from a woman aged 45-65 years who had recovered from COVID-19.

The chain joins TRBV5-1 to TRBJ2-3; D remains ambiguous. This CDR3 spans 14 amino acids. Germline CDR1 reads SGHRS; CDR2 reads YFSETQ. The V end was cut by 4 bases, the J end by 2 bases, with 11 bases between. Written as DNA, the CDR3 is TGCGCCAGCAGCGTGGATACACCCACAGATACGCAGTATTTT. It translates to CASSVDTPTDTQYF. Looking up the rest from reference TRBV5-1 and TRBJ2-3 gives the full variable domain: KAGVTQTPRYLIKTRGQQVTLSCSPISGHRSVSWYQQTPGQGLQFLFEYFSETQRNKGNFPGRFSGRQFSNSRSEMNVSTLELGDSALYLCASSVDTPTDTQYFGPGTRLTVL.

This clone was observed a single time. The gene calls are TRBV5-6 and TRBJ2-2, with D possibly matching TRBD1 (6 bases). This CDR3 spans 14 amino acids. The V and J ends lost 1 base and 4 bases respectively, with 8 bases between them. Per the germline V gene, CDR1 is SGHDT and CDR2 is YYEEEE. CDR3 sequence: CASSLPRGTGELFF. The CDR3 DNA sequence: TGTGCCAGCAGCTTGCCCAGGGGCACCGGGGAGCTGTTTTTT.

The chain joins TRBV5-1 to TRBJ1-6, with D perhaps matching TRBD1 (6 bases). Germline V gives CDR1 SGHRS, CDR2 YFSETQ. V was pared by 4 bases and J by 10 bases, with 9 bases between. This CDR3 is built from 12 residues. The chain's CDR3 is CASSEQGSPLHF. The CDR3 DNA reads TGCGCCAGCAGCGAACAGGGCTCACCCCTCCACTTT. The variable domain in full, completed from reference TRBV5-1 and TRBJ1-6, reads KAGVTQTPRYLIKTRGQQVTLSCSPISGHRSVSWYQQTPGQGLQFLFEYFSETQRNKGNFPGRFSGRQFSNSRSEMNVSTLELGDSALYLCASSEQGSPLHFGNGTRLTVT.

This clone has just a few counts. The chain carries TRBV7-9 and TRBJ1-5; D remains ambiguous. Trimming left V 1 base short and J 4 bases short, with 8 bases between. This CDR3 contains 14 residues. From germline, CDR1 is SEHNR and CDR2 FQNEAQ (reference sequence). The CDR3 bases are TGTGCCAGCAGCTTAGGAGGCCTAAATCAGCCCCAGCATTTT. Residues: CASSLGGLNQPQHF.

The chain carries TRBV4-3 and TRBJ2-5; 7 bases line up with TRBD2. V gave up 4 bases and J gave up 4 bases; unmatched junction bases: 3. In germline, CDR1 is LGHNA, CDR2 YSLEER. This CDR3 is built from 13 residues. CDR3 loop: CASSLGLVETQYF. Written as DNA, the CDR3 is TGCGCCAGCAGCCTAGGACTAGTAGAGACCCAGTACTTC.

V and J are TRBV5-4 and TRBJ2-5; 8 bases agree with TRBD2. Germline V gene sequence: CDR1 SGHNT, CDR2 YYREEE (reference sequence). CDR3 length: 14 residues. Trimming removed 9 bases from V and 4 bases from J; junction bases left unmatched: 11. The CDR3 region is CATSIGGDGETQYF. DNA of the CDR3: TGTGCCACCTCGATCGGGGGGGACGGAGAGACCCAGTACTTC.

The rearrangement joins TRBV18 to TRBJ2-7, with D maybe TRBD1 (6 bases). This CDR3 comprises 14 residues. Germline V gene data show CDR1 as KGHSH and CDR2 as LQKENI. Trimming removed 3 bases at V and 7 bases at J, with 16 bases between. The CDR3 coding sequence is TGTGCCAGCTCACCGCGGGCAGGGGAAAGGGAGCAGTACTTC. It yields the protein CASSPRAGEREQYF.

V gene TRBV6-5 combines with J gene TRBJ1-1; D is perhaps TRBD1 (6 bases). This CDR3 spans 13 amino acids. Deletions cut 5 bases from V and 5 bases from J, with 12 bases between. Per germline, CDR1 MNHEY and CDR2 SVGAGI. The DNA of the CDR3 is TGTGCCAGCAGTATAGACGGACAGACTGAAGCTTTCTTT. This sequence encodes CASSIDGQTEAFF.

The gene calls are TRBV5-8 and TRBJ1-6, with 7 bases that match TRBD1. The ends lost 0 bases at V and 4 bases at J; junction bases unmatched: 4. The CDR3 loop spans 16 amino acids. Germline V gene sequence: CDR1 SGHTS, CDR2 YDEGEE. CDR3 bases: TGTGCCAGCAGCTTGGGTGCAGGGGGTTATAATTCACCCCTCCACTTT. Amino acids: CASSLGAGGYNSPLHF.

The CDR3 nucleotides are TGTGCCAGCAGTCGGCGCGGGACAGGGGATTCACCCCTCCACTTT. Amino acids: CASSRRGTGDSPLHF. The chain uses TRBV6-5 and TRBJ1-6; TRBD1 matches at 10 bases. The ends lost 5 bases at V and 8 bases at J; junction bases unmatched: 6. Germline-derived CDR1 and CDR2 are MNHEY and SVGAGI. The CDR3 has 15 amino acids.

This clone occurred once. This chain links TRBV28 with TRBJ2-1; TRBD2 matches 8 bases. After removal of 8 bases from V and 6 bases from J, the junction contained 9 bases not matched to a gene. Germline V lookup: CDR1 MDHEN, CDR2 SYDVKM. CDR3 length: 14 amino acids. In DNA form, the CDR3 reads TGTGCCAGCGGCCAGATAGCGGGATCCAATGAGCAGTTCTTC. Translation: CASGQIAGSNEQFF.

The V and J genes are TRBV10-3 and TRBJ2-5; a weak D match, TRBD1 (6 bases). V was pared by 0 bases and J by 1 base, with 12 bases between. The germline CDR1 and CDR2 sequences are ENHRY and SYGVKD. The CDR3 spans 16 residues. CDR3 sequence: CAISESRGTSQETQYF. For the CDR3, the DNA is TGTGCCATCAGTGAGTCGAGGGGGACATCCCAAGAGACCCAGTACTTC.

The chain carries TRBV7-2 and TRBJ2-7; D is perhaps TRBD2 (6 bases). The CDR3 contains 14 residues. The V end was cut by 1 base, the J end by 2 bases, with 9 bases between. Germline CDR1 SGHTA, CDR2 FQGNSA. The CDR3: CASSLGGLAYEQYF. In DNA, the CDR3 is TGTGCCAGCAGCTTAGGGGGACTGGCCTACGAGCAGTACTTC.

This rearrangement joins TRBV5-4 to TRBJ1-2; TRBD1 aligns across 12 bases. The CDR3 has 14 residues. V was clipped by 4 bases and J by 7 bases; unmatched bases: 5. The germline CDR1 and CDR2 sequences are SGHNT and YYREEE (reference sequence). CDR3: CASSVGTGGVGYTF. As DNA, the CDR3 is TGTGCCAGCAGCGTCGGGACAGGGGGCGTTGGCTACACCTTC.

The V gene is TRBV28, the J gene TRBJ2-7, with TRBD1 matching over 10 bases. V gave up 5 bases and J gave up 4 bases; unmatched junction bases: 8. CDR1 is MDHEN, CDR2 SYDVKM, per germline. The CDR3 sequence is 15 residues long. CDR3 protein: CASSPPGTGVYEQYF. In DNA form, the CDR3 reads TGTGCCAGCAGTCCTCCCGGGACAGGGGTATACGAGCAGTACTTC.

The sample holds a few counts of this clone. This chain's CDR3 is CASSRRGGRTGELFF. CDR3 DNA: TGTGCCAGTAGTCGAAGAGGGGGCCGCACCGGGGAGCTGTTTTTT. V gene TRBV19 combines with J gene TRBJ2-2; TRBD1 matches 7 bases. The ends lost 5 bases at V and 4 bases at J; junction bases unmatched: 7. Per germline, CDR1 LNHDA and CDR2 SQIVND (reference sequence). This CDR3 is 15 amino acids long.

This sequence joins TRBV10-2 and TRBJ2-2; tentatively, D is TRBD1 (5 bases). In germline, CDR1 is WSHSY, CDR2 SAAADI. The CDR3 is 15 residues long. The ends were cut back, 2 bases at V and 4 bases at J, with 11 bases in the middle. Here the CDR3 reads CASSEKGARTGELFF. The CDR3 nucleotides read TGCGCCAGCAGTGAGAAAGGGGCGCGCACCGGGGAGCTGTTTTTT.

The table lists this clone with many counts. The chain employs TRBV4-3 and TRBJ1-2; D gene uncertain. The CDR3 sequence is 15 residues long. Trimming removed 0 bases at V and 2 bases at J, with 10 bases between. The germline V gene has CDR1 LGHNA and CDR2 YSLEER. Written as DNA, the CDR3 is TGCGCCAGCAGCCAAGATCTCGCGGCCAACTATGGCTACACCTTC. Translation: CASSQDLAANYGYTF.

The chain employs TRBV19 and TRBJ1-2, with D unclear. V lost 4 bases and J 1 base, leaving 19 bases between the germline ends. The CDR3 is 17 amino acids. Germline assignment: CDR1 LNHDA and CDR2 SQIVND (reference sequence). The CDR3 spells CASSSFAGFPNNYGYTF. Here the CDR3 DNA reads TGTGCCAGTAGTAGTTTTGCGGGTTTTCCGAATAACTATGGCTACACCTTC.

Only one count was recorded for this clone. The chain carries TRBV5-1 and TRBJ2-1, with a possible D match to TRBD1 (5 bases). V shed 0 bases and J shed 8 bases, with 12 bases lying between them. Germline CDR1 is SGHRS and CDR2 is YFSETQ. This CDR3 region has 14 residues. CDR3 protein: CASSLGPGNDEQFF. DNA of the CDR3: TGCGCCAGCAGCTTGGGCCCAGGGAACGATGAGCAGTTCTTC.